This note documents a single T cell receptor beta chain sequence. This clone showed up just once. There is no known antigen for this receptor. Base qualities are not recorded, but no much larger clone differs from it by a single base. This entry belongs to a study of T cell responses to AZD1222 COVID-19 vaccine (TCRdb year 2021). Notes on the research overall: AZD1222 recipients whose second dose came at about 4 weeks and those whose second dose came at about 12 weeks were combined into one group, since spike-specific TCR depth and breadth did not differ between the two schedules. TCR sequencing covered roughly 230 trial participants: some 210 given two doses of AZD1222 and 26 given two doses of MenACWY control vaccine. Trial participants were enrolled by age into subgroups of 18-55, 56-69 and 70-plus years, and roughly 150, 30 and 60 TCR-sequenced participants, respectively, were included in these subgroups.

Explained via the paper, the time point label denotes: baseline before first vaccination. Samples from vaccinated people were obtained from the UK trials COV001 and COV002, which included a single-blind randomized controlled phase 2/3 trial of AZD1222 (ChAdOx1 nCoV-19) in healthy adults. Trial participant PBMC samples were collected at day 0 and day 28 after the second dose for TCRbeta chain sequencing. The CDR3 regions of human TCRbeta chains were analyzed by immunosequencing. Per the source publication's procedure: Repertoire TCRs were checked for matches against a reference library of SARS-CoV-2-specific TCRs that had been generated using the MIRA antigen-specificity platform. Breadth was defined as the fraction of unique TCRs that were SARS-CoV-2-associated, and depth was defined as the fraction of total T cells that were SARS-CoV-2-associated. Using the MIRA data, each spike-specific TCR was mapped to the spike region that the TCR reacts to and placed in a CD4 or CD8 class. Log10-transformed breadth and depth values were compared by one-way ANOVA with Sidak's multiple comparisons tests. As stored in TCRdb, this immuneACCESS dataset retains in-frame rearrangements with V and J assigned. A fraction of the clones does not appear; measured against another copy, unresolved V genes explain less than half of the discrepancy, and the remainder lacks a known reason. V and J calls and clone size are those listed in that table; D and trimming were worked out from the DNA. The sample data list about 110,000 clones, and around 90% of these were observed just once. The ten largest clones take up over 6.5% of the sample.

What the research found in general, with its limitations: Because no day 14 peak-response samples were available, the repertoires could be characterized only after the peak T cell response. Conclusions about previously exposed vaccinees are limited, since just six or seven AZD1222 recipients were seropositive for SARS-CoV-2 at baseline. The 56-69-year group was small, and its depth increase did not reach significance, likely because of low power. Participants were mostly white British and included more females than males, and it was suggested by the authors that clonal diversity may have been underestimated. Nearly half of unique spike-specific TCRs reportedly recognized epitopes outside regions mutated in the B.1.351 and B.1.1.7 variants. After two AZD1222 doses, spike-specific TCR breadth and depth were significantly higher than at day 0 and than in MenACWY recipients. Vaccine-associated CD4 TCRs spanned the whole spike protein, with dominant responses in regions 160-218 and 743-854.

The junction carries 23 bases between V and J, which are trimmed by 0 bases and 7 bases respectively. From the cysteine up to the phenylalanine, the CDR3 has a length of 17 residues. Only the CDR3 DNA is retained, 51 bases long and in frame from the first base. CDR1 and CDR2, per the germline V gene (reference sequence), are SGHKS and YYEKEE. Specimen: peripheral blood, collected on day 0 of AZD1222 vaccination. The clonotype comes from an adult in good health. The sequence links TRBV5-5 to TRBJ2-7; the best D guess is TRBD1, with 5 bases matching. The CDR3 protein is CASSLGIWQGSIGEQYF. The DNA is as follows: TGTGCCAGCAGCTTGGGGATCTGGCAGGGCTCTATCGGTGAGCAGTACTTC.